Each of the 17 T cell receptor beta chains below was sequenced from the same sample in a study of blood T cell repertoires in COVID-19. Sequenced by immunoSEQ multiplex PCR; TCRdb stores in-frame clones only, minus some. The data contain 190,000 or so clones, around 85% of them singletons. The sequenced material came from peripheral blood. These receptors all come from an elderly woman with acute or convalescent COVID-19.

V and J are TRBV27 and TRBJ2-7, with D perhaps TRBD1 (6 bases). V was shortened by 10 bases and J by 0 bases, with 22 bases between the two germline ends. The CDR3 extends over 16 amino acids. Per the germline V gene, CDR1 is MNHEY and CDR2 is SMNVEV (reference sequence). CDR3 amino acids: CAIPPRGPSISYEQYF. CDR3 DNA sequence: TGTGCCATACCACCCAGGGGCCCCTCTATCTCCTACGAGCAGTACTTC.

This clone was observed a few times. The chain carries TRBV5-6 and TRBJ1-2; D unresolved. CDR1 is SGHDT and CDR2 is YYEEEE in the germline V gene. Between the trimmed V and J ends, which lost 4 bases and 4 bases, there was a span of 14 bases. The length of the CDR3 is 14 residues. The CDR3 region has the DNA TGTGCCAGCAGCCCAGCCGGGATCGGCTATGGCTACACCTTC. It encodes CASSPAGIGYGYTF.

The rearrangement uses TRBV19 and TRBJ1-2; the match to TRBD1 covers 8 bases. Trimming cost V 11 bases and J 3 bases; bases outside gene matches: 11. CDR3 length: 14 amino acids. Germline-derived CDR1 and CDR2 are LNHDA and SQIVND (reference sequence). CDR3 in amino acids: CAAAGQAADYGYTF. In nucleotides, the CDR3 is TGTGCCGCGGCGGGACAGGCTGCGGACTATGGCTACACCTTC.

V usage is TRBV6-5 and J usage is TRBJ2-7, with TRBD1 identical over 10 bases. The junction had 9 bases not matched to a gene; V was cut back by 7 bases and J by 3 bases. This CDR3 has 15 residues. Germline V gene sequence: CDR1 MNHEY, CDR2 SVGAGI. Written as DNA, the CDR3 is TGTGCCAGCACCGACCCGGGACAGGGGCTCTACGAGCAGTACTTC. Protein: CASTDPGQGLYEQYF.

The rearrangement uses TRBV7-2 and TRBJ1-1; D may be TRBD1 (6 bases). Trimming shortened V by 4 bases and J by 4 bases, and 16 bases separated the two germline ends. Germline CDR1 and CDR2: SGHTA and FQGNSA. The CDR3 length is 15 residues. The CDR3 is CASSSRQGSGTEAFF. As DNA, the CDR3 is TGTGCCAGCAGCTCAAGGCAGGGGTCGGGCACTGAAGCTTTCTTT. Full variable domain (outside the CDR3, taken from reference TRBV7-2 and TRBJ1-1): GAGVSQSPSNKVTEKGKDVELRCDPISGHTALYWYRQSLGQGLEFLIYFQGNSAPDKSGLPSDRFSAERTGGSVSTLTIQRTQQEDSAVYLCASSSRQGSGTEAFFGQGTRLTVV.

The genes are TRBV5-1 and TRBJ2-3; TRBD2 matches 8 bases. V shed 3 bases and J 2 bases; nucleotides not matched to a gene: 11. This CDR3 spans 17 amino acids. Germline lookup yields CDR1 SGHRS and CDR2 YFSETQ. CDR3 sequence reads: CASSSREGAGPTDTQYF. The CDR3 DNA sequence: TGCGCCAGCAGCTCCCGGGAGGGAGCGGGGCCCACAGATACGCAGTATTTT.

The chain couples TRBV7-2 to TRBJ2-7; TRBD1 matches 7 bases. The CDR3 covers 15 residues. Trimming took 5 bases from V and 2 from J; bases not matched to a gene: 9. CDR1 and CDR2 (germline): SGHTA, FQGNSA. CDR3 bases: TGTGCCAGCAGCCCAAGACAGGGCCCTACCTACGAGCAGTACTTC. Protein product: CASSPRQGPTYEQYF.

V and J are TRBV5-1 and TRBJ1-1; possible D gene TRBD1, 6 bases. The CDR3 has 14 amino acids. V lost 2 bases and J lost 7, with 15 bases in between. In germline, CDR1 is SGHRS, CDR2 YFSETQ. The CDR3 protein is CASSFGGGGIEAFF. The CDR3 DNA is TGCGCCAGCAGCTTTGGGGGCGGGGGTATTGAAGCTTTCTTT.

The V gene is TRBV5-4, the J gene TRBJ1-2, with 9 positions matching TRBD1. V was pared by 2 bases and J by 3 bases, with 5 bases of the junction left unmatched. This CDR3 is built from 15 residues. Germline V gene lookup returns CDR1 SGHNT and CDR2 YYREEE (reference sequence). The DNA for the CDR3 is TGTGCCAGCAGCTTAACAGGGGGCGCGTACTATGGCTACACCTTC. Translated: CASSLTGGAYYGYTF.

This rearrangement joins TRBV12-3 or TRBV12-4 to TRBJ1-2; TRBD1 is a possible D gene (5 bases). The CDR3 runs 12 residues. Trimming stripped 4 bases from V and 2 bases from J, with 5 bases between. CDR3 DNA: TGTGCCAGCAGTTCAGGGAACTATGGCTACACCTTC. Translation: CASSSGNYGYTF.

CDR3 sequence: CASSPASGHSYEQYF. CDR3 DNA: TGTGCCAGCAGCCCCGCCTCGGGACACAGCTACGAGCAGTACTTC. This chain links TRBV13 with TRBJ2-7, with a weak D call TRBD1 (6 bases). Per the germline V gene, CDR1 is PRHDT and CDR2 is FYEKMQ (reference sequence). The CDR3 has 15 residues. V was pared by 5 bases and J by 3 bases, with 17 bases between.

The chain links TRBV7-8 to TRBJ1-6, with TRBD1 matching over 9 bases. CDR1 and CDR2 (germline): SGHVS, FQNEAQ. V shed 2 bases and J 6 bases; nucleotides not matched to a gene: 8. There are 17 residues in the CDR3. CDR3 amino acids: CASSLFVRDRANSPLHF. DNA for the CDR3: TGTGCCAGCAGCTTATTCGTCCGGGACAGGGCTAATTCACCCCTCCACTTT.

This chain joins TRBV24-1 and TRBJ1-1; a weak D match, TRBD1 (5 bases). The V end was cut by 7 bases, the J end by 5 bases, with 7 bases between. Germline CDR1 and CDR2: KGHDR and SFDVKD. This CDR3 contains 11 residues. The CDR3 here is CATRQGTEAFF. CDR3 sequence (DNA): TGTGCCACCAGGCAGGGTACTGAAGCTTTCTTT.

The chain combines TRBV5-5 with TRBJ2-7; 7 nucleotides match TRBD1. The V gene end was trimmed by 4 bases and the J gene end by 4 bases; junction bases not matched to a gene: 11. From germline, CDR1 is SGHKS and CDR2 YYEKEE (reference sequence). The CDR3 has 15 residues. In DNA, the CDR3 is TGTGCCAGCAGCGCCGACAGGGTCCCTTTTTACGAGCAGTACTTC. The encoded protein is CASSADRVPFYEQYF.

This clone was seen only once. J is TRBJ1-2 and V is TRBV18; D may be TRBD1 (6 bases). V was pared by 4 bases and J by 4 bases, with 13 bases between. The CDR3 consists of 14 residues. In germline, CDR1 is KGHSH, CDR2 LQKENI. The CDR3 sequence: CASSLLDRPYGYTF. CDR3 in DNA: TGTGCCAGCTCACTCTTGGACAGACCCTATGGCTACACCTTC.

There are many counts of this clone. The chain's CDR3 is CATSDPSGGSYTGELFF. CDR3 coding DNA: TGTGCCACCAGTGATCCTAGCGGGGGTTCGTACACCGGGGAGCTGTTTTTT. The chain joins TRBV24-1 to TRBJ2-2; 10 bases are a match to TRBD2. The CDR3 contains 17 residues. Germline loops: CDR1 KGHDR, CDR2 SFDVKD. The J segment lost 3 bases and the V segment lost 3 bases, leaving 6 bases of the junction unmatched.

The gene calls are TRBV25-1 and TRBJ1-3; TRBD1 aligns across 9 bases. V shed 3 bases, J shed 3 bases, and the junction held 3 bases outside the gene matches. The CDR3 sequence is 15 residues long. The V gene's germline CDR1 is MGHDK and CDR2 SYGVNS. The CDR3: CASSDRTGVGNTIYF. The DNA of the CDR3 is TGTGCCAGCAGTGATCGGACAGGGGTTGGAAACACCATATATTTT.